Below are 3 T cell receptor beta chains sequenced from a single sample in a study of T cell responses to AZD1222 COVID-19 vaccine. Here immunoSEQ multiplex PCR was the method, and the copy in TCRdb shows in-frame clones only, minus some. The sample has 120,000 to 150,000 clones; more than 70% are singletons. Sequences were derived from peripheral blood, sampled 28 days after the second AZD1222 dose. All receptors derive from an adult who received the AZD1222 COVID-19 vaccine.

The V gene is TRBV28, the J gene TRBJ2-1, with TRBD2 matching 9 bases. This CDR3 contains 16 residues. Trimming cost V 2 bases and J 7 bases; bases outside gene matches: 9. In germline, CDR1 is MDHEN, CDR2 SYDVKM. The CDR3 DNA reads TGTGCCAGCAGTTTAAGCGGGGGGCGATGGTGGAATGAGCAGTTCTTC. Its protein is CASSLSGGRWWNEQFF.

This clone showed up just a few times. V gene TRBV19 combines with J gene TRBJ1-5, with TRBD1 matching over 7 bases. From germline, CDR1 is LNHDA and CDR2 SQIVND (reference sequence). J was trimmed by 6 bases and V by 3 bases; bases with no gene match: 8. This CDR3 spans 15 amino acids. Written as DNA, the CDR3 is TGTGCCAGTAGTATCCCTACAGGGGTGGGTCAGCCCCAGCATTTT. It codes for CASSIPTGVGQPQHF.

The count of this clone is one. V gene TRBV5-1 combines with J gene TRBJ2-7; D is undetermined. The V end lost 2 bases, the J end lost 5 bases, and 20 bases lay between the germline ends. CDR1 is SGHRS, CDR2 YFSETQ, per germline. This CDR3 has 16 amino acids. CDR3 DNA: TGCGCCAGCAGCTTTGACGCTCGACGGGCGAAAAACGAGCAGTACTTC. Translated, it gives CASSFDARRAKNEQYF.